This entry is about one TCR beta chain. Each multiple sclerosis control was a treatment-naive patient with relapsing-remitting disease that was either stable or active. TEMRA cells were FACS-enriched, and CD8+ and CD4+ T cells were isolated negatively. This entry is derived from a study of CD8 T cells in Susac syndrome. V lost 3 bases, J lost 3 bases, and 0 bases stayed unmatched. Germline V gene sequence: CDR1 SNHLY, CDR2 FYNNEI. The CDR3 contains 15 residues. It was with random hexamers that roughly 0.5 to 1 ug RNA was reverse transcribed. TCRdb itself ran the immunoSEQ multiplex PCR reads through MiXCR, one entry per CDR3 protein. Of approximately 220,000 distinct CDR3 sequences listed, more than 85% are singletons.

Sequenced input: CD8+ T cells from PBMCs. The origin of this receptor is a human donor with multiple sclerosis. V usage is TRBV2 and J usage is TRBJ2-1; 12 nucleotides line up with TRBD2. CDR3 amino acids: CASSEGLAGYNEQFF. CDR3 bases: TGTGCCAGCAGTGAGGGACTAGCGGGCTACAATGAGCAGTTCTTC.